The 21 T cell receptor beta chains listed next were all sequenced from one sample in a study of response to subunit inactivated influenza vaccine. TCRdb analysed the RT-PCR reads with MiXCR anew, one entry per CDR3 protein. The sample has about 180,000 distinct CDR3 sequences, around 10% seen once. This specimen was CD8+ T cells sorted from PBMCs, taken 23 to 25 months after vaccination. Source of these receptors: a man between 50 and 75 years old who received an inactivated influenza vaccine.

The genes are TRBV29-1 and TRBJ2-7, with 8 bases identical to TRBD1. V was clipped by 6 bases and J by 4 bases; unmatched bases: 14. CDR1 and CDR2 from the germline V gene are SQVTM and ANQGSEA. CDR3 length equals 15 residues. The CDR3 loop reads CSVEHWTGKSYEQYF. CDR3 bases: TGCAGCGTAGAACACTGGACAGGGAAAAGTTACGAGCAGTACTTC.

This clonotype has a handful of counts. The chain links TRBV20-1 to TRBJ2-3; 9 positions match TRBD1. Unmatched junction bases numbered 13, after V lost 6 bases and J lost 0 bases. Germline V lookup: CDR1 DFQATT, CDR2 SNEGSKA (reference sequence). The CDR3 contains 17 residues. The CDR3 DNA sequence: TGCAGTGCAAGCTCAACAGGGGGCGGGATGAGCACAGATACGCAGTATTTT. As protein: CSASSTGGGMSTDTQYF.

This clonotype appeared a few times. The V call is TRBV27, the J call TRBJ2-3, with 7 bases fitting TRBD2. CDR1 is MNHEY and CDR2 is SMNVEV in the germline V gene (reference sequence). V shed 4 bases and J 6 bases; nucleotides not matched to a gene: 7. The CDR3 is 14 residues long. This chain's CDR3 is CASSWASGADTQYF. CDR3 DNA sequence: TGTGCCAGCAGTTGGGCTAGCGGTGCCGATACGCAGTATTTT.

This chain links TRBV12-3 or TRBV12-4 with TRBJ2-5; D ambiguous. V was clipped by 6 bases and J by 1 base, with 12 bases between them. The CDR3 contains 14 residues. The CDR3 nucleotides are TGTGCCAGCAGCTCCCCGGGCCCCCAAGAGACCCAGTACTTC. Translating it yields CASSSPGPQETQYF.

Only a few counts were recorded for this clonotype. The chain uses TRBV7-2 and TRBJ2-3; TRBD2 matches at 10 bases. Germline V lookup: CDR1 SGHTA, CDR2 FQGNSA. CDR3 length: 17 residues. Germline trimming cut 4 bases from V and 6 bases from J; bases unmatched to any gene: 13. The CDR3 sequence is CASSWSLASGRADTQYF. The CDR3 DNA is TGTGCCAGCAGCTGGTCGCTGGCTAGCGGGAGAGCGGATACGCAGTATTTT. Full variable domain (remainder filled in from reference TRBV7-2 and TRBJ2-3): GAGVSQSPSNKVTEKGKDVELRCDPISGHTALYWYRQSLGQGLEFLIYFQGNSAPDKSGLPSDRFSAERTGGSVSTLTIQRTQQEDSAVYLCASSWSLASGRADTQYFGPGTRLTVL.

The gene calls are TRBV4-3 and TRBJ2-3; D not certain. The germline V gene has CDR1 LGHNA and CDR2 YSLEER. Deletions cut 5 bases from V and 5 bases from J, with 8 bases between. There are 12 residues in the CDR3. Written as DNA, the CDR3 is TGCGCCAGCAGCAACGCACTAGATACGCAGTATTTT. It codes for CASSNALDTQYF.

This clonotype was observed a few times. The V gene is TRBV20-1, the J gene TRBJ1-5, with D possibly TRBD1 on 5 matching bases. CDR1 and CDR2 (germline): DFQATT, SNEGSKA (reference sequence). This CDR3 comprises 12 residues. With 6 bases removed from V and 1 base from J, the gap between germline ends came to 7 bases. Here the CDR3 reads CSARQSNQPQHF. The CDR3 DNA is TGCAGTGCGCGACAGAGCAATCAGCCCCAGCATTTT.

This clonotype was detected a few times. The chain combines TRBV7-2 with TRBJ2-7; 8 bases map to TRBD2. CDR3 size: 13 residues. V was clipped by 8 bases and J by 2 bases; unmatched bases: 5. Germline CDR1 SGHTA, CDR2 FQGNSA. CDR3 protein: CASGLAEAYEQYF. The CDR3 DNA sequence: TGTGCCAGCGGACTAGCCGAAGCCTACGAGCAGTACTTC.

CDR3 residues: CASSRSEIYGNIQYF. DNA of the CDR3: TGCGCCAGCAGCCGGTCGGAGATTTATGGAAACATTCAGTACTTC. The chain links TRBV4-1 to TRBJ2-4; D not resolved. Trimming left V 4 bases short and J 6 bases short, with 16 bases between. The CDR3 has 15 amino acids. Germline values: CDR1 MGHRA, CDR2 YSYEKL.

This clonotype was counted many times. V gene TRBV4-3 combines with J gene TRBJ2-1; D is uncertain. Looked up from germline, CDR1 is LGHNA and CDR2 is YSLEER. This CDR3 spans 14 amino acids. The V gene lost 4 bases and the J gene lost 2 bases, with 9 bases spanning the gap. The CDR3: CASSPRRAYNEQFF. In nucleotides, the CDR3 is TGCGCCAGCAGCCCCCGTCGGGCCTACAATGAGCAGTTCTTC.

The sample holds many counts of this clonotype. The chain carries TRBV12-3 or TRBV12-4 and TRBJ2-1, with D hard to call. This CDR3 has 11 residues. With 3 bases removed from V and 7 bases from J, the gap between germline ends came to 4 bases. The CDR3 sequence is CASSLSNEQFF. The CDR3 DNA reads as TGTGCCAGCAGTTTGTCAAATGAGCAGTTCTTC.

Only a few counts were recorded for this clonotype. The chain joins TRBV20-1 to TRBJ1-1, with 7 nucleotides matching TRBD1. The CDR3 totals 17 residues. Germline loops: CDR1 DFQATT, CDR2 SNEGSKA (reference sequence). V was pared by 0 bases and J by 4 bases, with 14 bases of the junction left unmatched. This CDR3 reads CSARDKGTADLGTEAFF. CDR3 coding DNA: TGCAGTGCTAGAGATAAGGGGACAGCCGATTTGGGCACTGAAGCTTTCTTT.

This clonotype was seen more than once but under ten times. The V gene is TRBV12-3 or TRBV12-4, the J gene TRBJ2-5; D is unresolved. V lost 1 base and J 5 bases, leaving 14 bases between the germline ends. CDR3 length: 15 amino acids. The DNA for the CDR3 is TGTGCCAGCAGTTTAGTGGGCAATCCTGGGGAGACCCAGTACTTC. Translated, it gives CASSLVGNPGETQYF.

This clonotype was seen more than once but under ten times. The DNA of the CDR3 is TGTGCCAGCGGAAGTTCTAACGAAGGCACAGATACGCAGTATTTT. Translating gives CASGSSNEGTDTQYF. J is TRBJ2-3 and V is TRBV12-3 or TRBV12-4; D gene ambiguous. The ends were cut back, 8 bases at V and 1 base at J, with 16 bases in the middle. CDR3 length equals 15 residues.

V usage is TRBV6-2 or TRBV6-3 and J usage is TRBJ2-1; TRBD1 might be the D (6 bases). This CDR3 is 14 amino acids long. Trimming took 5 bases from V and 3 from J, leaving 11 bases between them. CDR1 and CDR2 from the germline V gene are MNHEY and SVGEGT. CDR3 sequence (DNA): TGTGCCAGCAGTGACAGGACAGTCTACAATGAGCAGTTCTTC. Translation gives CASSDRTVYNEQFF.

This sequence joins TRBV27 and TRBJ2-5; 7 bases line up with TRBD1. From germline, CDR1 is MNHEY and CDR2 SMNVEV (reference sequence). Trimming cost V 5 bases and J 3 bases; bases outside gene matches: 6. The CDR3 consists of 14 residues. CDR3 bases: TGTGCCAGCAGTCCCCTCGGGACAGAAGAGACCCAGTACTTC. Its translation: CASSPLGTEETQYF.

In this sample, this clonotype turned up a few times. The rearrangement links TRBV12-3 or TRBV12-4 to TRBJ2-3, with D maybe TRBD1 (6 bases). The CDR3 covers 13 residues. V was clipped by 3 bases and J by 2 bases, with 6 bases between them. The CDR3 here is CASSLGATDTQYF. The CDR3 nucleotides are TGTGCCAGCAGTTTGGGGGCCACAGATACGCAGTATTTT.

Only a few counts were recorded for this clonotype. The rearrangement joins TRBV9 to TRBJ2-7, with a tentative D call TRBD1 (6 bases). Germline CDR1 and CDR2: SGDLS and YYNGEE. Trimming took 4 bases from V and 2 from J, leaving 13 bases between them. CDR3 length: 14 amino acids. CDR3 loop: CASSSEDRPYEQYF. The CDR3, as DNA: TGTGCCAGCAGCTCTGAGGACAGACCCTACGAGCAGTACTTC.

J is TRBJ2-2 and V is TRBV4-1; 7 bases are shared with TRBD1. Germline V CDR1 and CDR2: MGHRA, YSYEKL. The CDR3 contains 15 residues. Trimming at V came to 6 bases and at J to 1 base, leaving 5 bases not matched to a gene. CDR3 protein: CASSSRQGNTGELFF. DNA of the CDR3: TGCGCCAGCAGTAGCCGACAGGGGAACACCGGGGAGCTGTTTTTT.

The rearrangement uses TRBV10-3 and TRBJ1-1; D not certain. V was shortened by 6 bases and J by 0 bases, with 8 bases between the two germline ends. CDR3 size: 13 residues. From germline, CDR1 is ENHRY and CDR2 SYGVKD. As DNA, the CDR3 is TGTGCCATCAGACAGTATTTGAACACTGAAGCTTTCTTT. Translated: CAIRQYLNTEAFF.

V gene TRBV29-1 combines with J gene TRBJ2-5; unclear D gene. The CDR3 has 16 residues. Germline V CDR1 and CDR2: SQVTM, ANQGSEA. The V gene lost 1 base and the J gene lost 0 bases, with 15 bases spanning the gap. CDR3 in amino acids: CSVEAAGGTYQETQYF. The CDR3 DNA reads TGCAGCGTTGAAGCGGCAGGCGGTACGTACCAAGAGACCCAGTACTTC.